Listed below are T cell receptor beta chains from one sample, sequenced in a study of T-cell reconstitution after alpha-beta-depleted transplantation in children. TCRdb re-called the PCR reads with MiXCR, one entry per CDR3 protein. This table holds roughly 100,000 distinct CDR3 sequences, about 7.5% found once. The sequencing here drew on PBMCs, taken before TCRalphabeta/CD19-depleted stem cell transplant. All receptors derive from a boy aged 2 to 10 with acute lymphoblastic leukemia, due to receive a stem cell transplant. CDR3s include the opening cysteine and the closing phenylalanine or tryptophan. Each record gives: V gene, J gene, D gene, clone size, CDR3 DNA, CDR3 protein. A D gene is named only where the DNA matches it firmly. The size entry is marked missing in some rows and otherwise reads once, few, many or a size class.

V gene: TRBV12-3/TRBV12-4; J gene: TRBJ2-7; D gene: .; clone size: .; CDR3 DNA: TGTGCCAGCAGTCCCCCGGGTTGGCAGCCCTCCTACGAGCAGTACTTC; CDR3 protein: CASSPPGWQPSYEQYF
V gene: TRBV5-1; J gene: TRBJ2-3; D gene: TRBD1; clone size: few; CDR3 DNA: TGCGCCAGCAGCCAGAGGGGGCCCACAGATACGCAGTATTTT; CDR3 protein: CASSQRGPTDTQYF
V gene: TRBV4-1; J gene: TRBJ1-5; D gene: .; clone size: many; CDR3 DNA: TGCGCCAGCAGCCAAGATGTAACAGACTTTAGCAATCAGCCCCAGCATTTT; CDR3 protein: CASSQDVTDFSNQPQHF
V gene: TRBV20-1; J gene: TRBJ1-6; D gene: .; clone size: .; CDR3 DNA: TGCAGTGCTAGATCTGGAGCACTACGGTCACCCCTCCACTTT; CDR3 protein: CSARSGALRSPLHF
V gene: TRBV20-1; J gene: TRBJ1-1; D gene: .; clone size: .; CDR3 DNA: TGCAGTGCATGGGACATCCCTGAAGCTTTCTTT; CDR3 protein: CSAWDIPEAFF
V gene: TRBV3-1; J gene: TRBJ2-7; D gene: TRBD1; clone size: few; CDR3 DNA: TGTGCCAGCAGCCGCTCCTGGGACAGGGGTTCCTACGAGCAGTACTTC; CDR3 protein: CASSRSWDRGSYEQYF
V gene: TRBV4-1; J gene: TRBJ2-1; D gene: TRBD2; clone size: many; CDR3 DNA: TGCGCCAGCTCCGGGACTAGCACCGTAGATGAGCAGTTCTTC; CDR3 protein: CASSGTSTVDEQFF
V gene: TRBV4-1; J gene: TRBJ2-1; D gene: .; clone size: .; CDR3 DNA: TGCGCCAGCAGCCAAGAGGAGGGGGCCTACAATGAGCAGTTCTTC; CDR3 protein: CASSQEEGAYNEQFF
V gene: TRBV5-1; J gene: TRBJ2-5; D gene: .; clone size: many; CDR3 DNA: TGCGCCAGCAGCTTGGTAGCCGAAGGGGAGACCCAGTACTTC; CDR3 protein: CASSLVAEGETQYF
V gene: TRBV5-1; J gene: TRBJ2-5; D gene: TRBD2; clone size: few; CDR3 DNA: TGCGCCAGCAGCCGCGGGGGGACTAAAGAGACCCAGTACTTC; CDR3 protein: CASSRGGTKETQYF
V gene: TRBV7-2; J gene: TRBJ2-1; D gene: .; clone size: few; CDR3 DNA: TGTGCCAGCAGCTCGCCGAGAGGGGTTTCTCTTCGGGTCGGGCAGTTCTTC; CDR3 protein: CASSSPRGVSLRVGQFF
V gene: TRBV5-6; J gene: TRBJ1-5; D gene: .; clone size: .; CDR3 DNA: TGTGCCAGCAGCGTGGGCCTCGCGCAGCCCCAGCATTTT; CDR3 protein: CASSVGLAQPQHF
V gene: TRBV4-3; J gene: TRBJ1-6; D gene: .; clone size: many; CDR3 DNA: TGCGCCAGCAACGTCGGGAATTCACCCCTCCACTTT; CDR3 protein: CASNVGNSPLHF
V gene: TRBV2; J gene: TRBJ1-1; D gene: .; clone size: few; CDR3 DNA: TGTGCACGCCGGGAACAAGGGGCTTATACTGAAGCTTTCTTT; CDR3 protein: CARREQGAYTEAFF
V gene: TRBV20-1; J gene: TRBJ1-1; D gene: TRBD1; clone size: .; CDR3 DNA: TGCAGTGCGCTGGACAGGGGAGCTGAAGCTTTCTTT; CDR3 protein: CSALDRGAEAFF
V gene: TRBV3-1; J gene: TRBJ2-1; D gene: TRBD2; clone size: few; CDR3 DNA: TGTGCCAGCAGCCCTGGATGGACTAGCGGGGGGGCCACATTCTCCTACAATGAGCAGTTCTTC; CDR3 protein: CASSPGWTSGGATFSYNEQFF
V gene: TRBV27; J gene: TRBJ2-3; D gene: TRBD2; clone size: once; CDR3 DNA: TGTGCCAGCAGTTCGACTAGCGGAGGGTCAGATACGCAGTATTTT; CDR3 protein: CASSSTSGGSDTQYF
V gene: TRBV10-3; J gene: TRBJ2-6; D gene: TRBD1; clone size: .; CDR3 DNA: TGTGCCATCAGTGAGTCAGACAGGGGAGGTTCTGGGGCCAACGTCCTGACTTTC; CDR3 protein: CAISESDRGGSGANVLTF
V gene: TRBV19; J gene: TRBJ1-1; D gene: .; clone size: few; CDR3 DNA: TGTGCCAGTAGTATAGTAGGCGCTGAAGCTTTCTTT; CDR3 protein: CASSIVGAEAFF
V gene: TRBV7-9; J gene: TRBJ2-7; D gene: TRBD1; clone size: many; CDR3 DNA: TGTGCCAGCAGCTCCACCCAAGGACAGGGCGGATACGAGCAGTACTTC; CDR3 protein: CASSSTQGQGGYEQYF
V gene: TRBV6-5; J gene: TRBJ2-1; D gene: TRBD2; clone size: many; CDR3 DNA: TGTGCCAGCAGTCCGGGACTAAGACACAATGAGCAGTTCTTC; CDR3 protein: CASSPGLRHNEQFF
V gene: TRBV5-1; J gene: TRBJ2-1; D gene: TRBD1; clone size: many; CDR3 DNA: TGCGCCAGCGGATTCACAGGGGCTCGTGGAAATGAGCAGTTCTTC; CDR3 protein: CASGFTGARGNEQFF
V gene: TRBV3-1; J gene: TRBJ2-5; D gene: .; clone size: .; CDR3 DNA: TGTGCCAGCACCCAGGGGTACCAAGAGACCCAGTACTTC; CDR3 protein: CASTQGYQETQYF
V gene: TRBV13; J gene: TRBJ2-1; D gene: .; clone size: many; CDR3 DNA: TGTGCCAGCAGCTTAGGCTTCGGATATAGGTCGGGTGAGCAGTTCTTC; CDR3 protein: CASSLGFGYRSGEQFF
V gene: TRBV4-2; J gene: TRBJ1-1; D gene: TRBD1; clone size: .; CDR3 DNA: TGTGCCAGCAGCCAAGATGAAGGGACAGGGGGCACTGAAGCTTTCTTT; CDR3 protein: CASSQDEGTGGTEAFF
V gene: TRBV18; J gene: TRBJ2-7; D gene: .; clone size: many; CDR3 DNA: TGTGCCAGCTCACCAGATAAAGAGACTTACGAGCAGTACTTC; CDR3 protein: CASSPDKETYEQYF
V gene: TRBV10-3; J gene: TRBJ1-1; D gene: .; clone size: many; CDR3 DNA: TGTGCCATCAGTCTACAAGGGGACACTGAAGCTTTCTTT; CDR3 protein: CAISLQGDTEAFF
V gene: TRBV7-2; J gene: TRBJ1-4; D gene: .; clone size: .; CDR3 DNA: TGTGCCAGCAGCTTTTCTGGAGGTGAAAAACTGTTTTTT; CDR3 protein: CASSFSGGEKLFF
V gene: TRBV2; J gene: TRBJ2-5; D gene: .; clone size: few; CDR3 DNA: TGTGCCAGCAGGGGAGAGACCCAGTACTTC; CDR3 protein: CASRGETQYF
V gene: TRBV7-6; J gene: TRBJ2-5; D gene: TRBD2; clone size: many; CDR3 DNA: TGTGCCAGCAGCTCACTCGGGGGGATCCAGACCCAGTACTTC; CDR3 protein: CASSSLGGIQTQYF
V gene: TRBV5-6; J gene: TRBJ2-5; D gene: .; clone size: many; CDR3 DNA: TGTGCCAGCAGCTTGTACCTAGGCGGGACCCAGTACTTC; CDR3 protein: CASSLYLGGTQYF
V gene: TRBV6-5; J gene: TRBJ1-2; D gene: .; clone size: few; CDR3 DNA: TGTGCCAGCAGTGTGGGCGGCTATGGCTACACCTTC; CDR3 protein: CASSVGGYGYTF
V gene: TRBV4-3; J gene: TRBJ2-5; D gene: TRBD1; clone size: many; CDR3 DNA: TGCGCCAGCAGTAGACAGGGGGCCGCGGAGACCCAGTACTTC; CDR3 protein: CASSRQGAAETQYF
V gene: TRBV6-1; J gene: TRBJ2-3; D gene: .; clone size: many; CDR3 DNA: TGTGCCAGCAGTCTCTACTACAATGCAGATACGCAGTATTTT; CDR3 protein: CASSLYYNADTQYF
V gene: TRBV19; J gene: TRBJ2-7; D gene: .; clone size: few; CDR3 DNA: TGTGCCAGTAGTATAGGAGCCGGGAAATACGAGCAGTACTTC; CDR3 protein: CASSIGAGKYEQYF
V gene: TRBV10-3; J gene: TRBJ2-7; D gene: .; clone size: many; CDR3 DNA: TGTGCCATCAGGGAGCAGGGCATCGGGTACGAGCAGTACTTC; CDR3 protein: CAIREQGIGYEQYF
V gene: TRBV6-5; J gene: TRBJ2-1; D gene: .; clone size: many; CDR3 DNA: TGTGCCAGCAGCATAAGCTCCTACAATGAGCAGTTCTTC; CDR3 protein: CASSISSYNEQFF
V gene: TRBV20-1; J gene: TRBJ2-1; D gene: .; clone size: few; CDR3 DNA: TGCAGTGCACCGGCCCCCCGGAGGGGCAATGAGCAGTTCTTC; CDR3 protein: CSAPAPRRGNEQFF
V gene: TRBV11-2; J gene: TRBJ1-6; D gene: .; clone size: .; CDR3 DNA: TGTGCCAGCAGCTTAGACGTTATCTCCTATAATTCACCCCTCCACTTT; CDR3 protein: CASSLDVISYNSPLHF
V gene: TRBV4-1; J gene: TRBJ2-5; D gene: TRBD1; clone size: many; CDR3 DNA: TGCGCCAGCAGCCAACCCGACAGGGATCCGCAAGAGACCCAGTACTTC; CDR3 protein: CASSQPDRDPQETQYF
V gene: TRBV5-8; J gene: TRBJ2-7; D gene: .; clone size: .; CDR3 DNA: TGTGCCAGCAGCTCCCTCGGGGCACAGGGTCTGTGGGAGCAGTACTTC; CDR3 protein: CASSSLGAQGLWEQYF
V gene: TRBV5-1; J gene: TRBJ2-1; D gene: TRBD1; clone size: once; CDR3 DNA: TGCGCCAGCAGCGTGGAGGGGACAGGGCGGACCTACAATGAGCAGTTCTTC; CDR3 protein: CASSVEGTGRTYNEQFF
V gene: TRBV7-8; J gene: TRBJ1-1; D gene: TRBD1; clone size: few; CDR3 DNA: TGTGCCAGCAGCTTAGGGGGACAGGGGGCGCGTAACACTGAAGCTTTCTTT; CDR3 protein: CASSLGGQGARNTEAFF
V gene: TRBV7-2; J gene: TRBJ1-6; D gene: .; clone size: few; CDR3 DNA: TGTGCCAGCAGCTTAAGCAGGGGCTATAATTCACCCCTCCACTTT; CDR3 protein: CASSLSRGYNSPLHF
V gene: TRBV29-1; J gene: TRBJ2-2; D gene: .; clone size: few; CDR3 DNA: TGCAGCGTCCAGGGACCAGACACCGGGGAGCTGTTTTTT; CDR3 protein: CSVQGPDTGELFF
V gene: TRBV20-1; J gene: TRBJ2-1; D gene: .; clone size: many; CDR3 DNA: TGCAGTGCTAGAGTTGAGGGGCGGACACGGGATGAGCAGTTCTTC; CDR3 protein: CSARVEGRTRDEQFF
V gene: TRBV2; J gene: TRBJ2-2; D gene: .; clone size: many; CDR3 DNA: TGTGCCAGCAGTGCGGTCCCGAACACCGGGGAGCTGTTTTTT; CDR3 protein: CASSAVPNTGELFF
V gene: TRBV3-1; J gene: TRBJ2-1; D gene: .; clone size: many; CDR3 DNA: TGTGCCAGCAGGGTACAGGGAGATGAGCAGTTCTTC; CDR3 protein: CASRVQGDEQFF
V gene: TRBV2; J gene: TRBJ2-1; D gene: .; clone size: many; CDR3 DNA: TGTGCCAGCAGTGATCTGGGTTTAAACGTCGATGAGCAGTTCTTC; CDR3 protein: CASSDLGLNVDEQFF